This TCR beta chain is drawn from a study of T cell responses to AZD1222 COVID-19 vaccine (dated by TCRdb to 2020 to 2023). Regarding the study in general: AZD1222 recipients given second doses at about 4 weeks or at about 12 weeks were pooled, since spike-specific TCR depth and breadth were not found to differ between the two schedules. Trial participants were enrolled by age into 18-55, 56-69 and 70-plus year subgroups, with approximately 160, 26 and 62 TCR-sequenced participants respectively. TCR sequencing was performed for roughly 240 trial participants, of whom about 200 were given two doses of AZD1222 and some 26 were given two doses of MenACWY control vaccine. The full study reports these points: Participants were mostly white British, with more females than males. The authors suggested clonal diversity may have been underestimated. The whole spike protein was spanned by vaccine-associated CD4 TCRs, and dominant responses were seen in regions 160-218 and 743-854. Reportedly, almost half of the unique spike-specific TCRs recognized epitopes lying outside the regions that are mutated in the B.1.351 and B.1.1.7 variants. In the small 56-69-year group, the increase in depth fell short of significance, most likely because of low power. A significant rise in spike-specific TCR breadth and depth was observed after two AZD1222 doses relative to day 0 and relative to MenACWY recipients. Only five or six AZD1222 recipients were SARS-CoV-2 seropositive at baseline, limiting conclusions about previously exposed vaccinees. Because no day 14 peak-response samples were available, repertoires were characterized only after the peak T cell response.

In regard to this clone: The antigen this receptor binds is unknown. Per-base quality was not reported, and no clone a single base away is much larger than it.

The meaning of the sample's time point label: baseline before first vaccination. The vaccinee samples were drawn from two UK trials, COV001 and COV002, one of which was a single-blind randomized controlled phase 2/3 trial testing AZD1222 (ChAdOx1 nCoV-19) in healthy adults. For TCRbeta chain sequencing, PBMC samples were collected from trial participants at day 0 and at day 28 after the second dose. The CDR3 regions of human TCRbeta chains were subjected to immunosequencing. Under the source paper's analysis protocol: TCRs in the repertoires were matched against a reference library of SARS-CoV-2-specific TCRs that had been generated with the MIRA antigen-specificity platform. Breadth was defined as the fraction of unique TCRs that were SARS-CoV-2-associated. Depth was defined as the fraction of total T cells that were SARS-CoV-2-associated. Using the MIRA data, each spike-specific TCR was assigned both to the spike region to which the TCR was reactive and to a CD4 or CD8 class. Log10-transformed breadth and depth values were compared by one-way ANOVA with Sidak's multiple comparisons tests. Entries here come from immuneACCESS through TCRdb and include only in-frame sequences with V and J called. Some clones fail to appear in such tables; in the studies checked, an unresolved V gene covers under half of the shortfall, and the cause of the remainder is unknown. The D gene and trimming were derived from the DNA, and the V and J assignments and clone size from that table. For this sample the table gives about 120,000 clones, of which just under 90% were detected only once. Of the sample, 10% to 15% is held by the ten largest clones.

V loses 1 base, J loses 0 bases, and the germline ends lie 3 bases apart. Counted from cysteine to phenylalanine, this CDR3 has 13 amino acids. The entry retains the CDR3 DNA only, 39 bases that are in frame from base 1. The germline V gene (reference sequence) supplies CDR1 SGHNT and CDR2 YYREEE. This TCR was sampled from an adult in good health. In this chain, TRBV5-4 is recombined with TRBJ2-3; there is no confident call for the D gene. Sample: peripheral blood, taken on day 0 of AZD1222 vaccination. In nucleotide form, the sequence is TGTGCCAGCAGCTTGCCTAGCACAGATACGCAGTATTTT. This yields the protein CASSLPSTDTQYF.